Each of the 30 T cell receptor beta chains below was sequenced from the same sample in a study of Graves' ophthalmopathy and Graves' hyperthyroidism. RNA served as the template for amplifying TCR beta CDR3 regions. An initial RT-PCR round employing HTBI primers preceded a second-round multiplex PCR. TCRdb re-called the multiplex PCR reads with MiXCR, one entry per CDR3 protein. The sample records 650,000 to 900,000 distinct CDR3 sequences, roughly 40% being singletons. Input material: peripheral blood. These receptors came from an adult man with Graves' ophthalmopathy.

This clonotype was counted at least ten times. The chain carries TRBV7-9 and TRBJ2-5, with TRBD2 matching 10 bases. V lost 5 bases, J lost 5 bases, and 8 bases stayed unmatched. This CDR3 has 15 amino acids. Germline-derived CDR1 and CDR2 are SEHNR and FQNEAQ (reference sequence). This CDR3 is CASSQLAGRGETQYF. The DNA of the CDR3 is TGTGCCAGCAGCCAACTAGCGGGAAGAGGCGAGACCCAGTACTTC.

This clonotype was observed at least ten times. An end of the junction differs from the germline gene, which may be a read error. The chain is built from TRBV29-1 and TRBJ1-6, with 7 bases matching TRBD1. Germline lookup yields CDR1 SQVTM and CDR2 ANQGSEA. The CDR3 consists of 14 residues. CDR3 nucleotide sequence: TGCAGCATTGAAGAAGCAGACAGGGCAATTCCCCTCCACTTT. It encodes CSIEEADRAIPLHF.

To note about this clonotype: A read error may account for a junction end that differs from germline. This chain connects TRBV10-3 to TRBJ2-7; TRBD2 agrees at 8 bases. Per the germline V gene, CDR1 is ENHRY and CDR2 is SYGVKD. This CDR3 contains 18 residues. This CDR3 is CASSPPDHGGSGAYEQYF. The CDR3 DNA reads as TGTGCCAGCAGTCCGCCGGACCATGGTGGTAGCGGGGCCTACGAGCAGTACTTC.

V usage is TRBV20-1 and J usage is TRBJ2-7; TRBD2 matches at 9 bases. The CDR3 covers 24 residues. Germline V gene data show CDR1 as DFQATT and CDR2 as SNEGSKA (reference sequence). Trimming at V came to 6 bases and at J to 0 bases, leaving 36 bases not matched to a gene. CDR3 sequence reads: CSARSTARRSVDQAGGQSSYEQYF. For the CDR3, the DNA is TGCAGTGCCCGAAGTACTGCTCGTAGGAGCGTTGACCAAGCGGGGGGTCAAAGCTCCTACGAGCAGTACTTC.

This clonotype was detected a few times. J is TRBJ2-5 and V is TRBV11-2; possible D gene TRBD1, 5 bases. The length of the CDR3 is 15 residues. Germline V CDR1 and CDR2: SGHAT, FQNNGV. Trimming removed 6 bases from V and 1 base from J, with 15 bases in between. The CDR3 DNA reads TGTGCCAGCAGTCCCGGCTGGACAATCCAAGAGACCCAGTACTTC. Translation gives CASSPGWTIQETQYF.

This clonotype was seen many times. This chain uses TRBV7-8 with TRBJ2-7; a weak D match, TRBD1 (6 bases). The CDR3 length is 15 residues. V was shortened by 4 bases and J by 0 bases, with 13 bases between the two germline ends. Germline V gives CDR1 SGHVS, CDR2 FQNEAQ. The CDR3 protein is CASSSTGFSSYEQYF. The CDR3 DNA reads as TGTGCCAGCAGCTCAACAGGGTTCAGCTCCTACGAGCAGTACTTC.

The chain recombines TRBV29-1 with TRBJ1-1; D ambiguous. There are 14 residues in the CDR3. V was clipped by 5 bases and J by 2 bases, with 15 bases between them. Per germline, CDR1 SQVTM and CDR2 ANQGSEA. The CDR3 sequence: CSVYQVAGNTEAFF. In DNA, the CDR3 is TGCAGCGTTTACCAGGTGGCGGGCAACACTGAAGCTTTCTTT.

This clonotype was detected only a few times. V and J are TRBV19 and TRBJ1-2; 9 positions agree with TRBD1. V lost 7 bases and J lost 2; bases outside the gene matches: 5. The CDR3 runs to 14 residues. Germline values: CDR1 LNHDA, CDR2 SQIVND (reference sequence). CDR3 nucleotides: TGTGCCAGTAAAACAGGGGGCTCCAACTATGGCTACACCTTC. Amino acids: CASKTGGSNYGYTF.

This clonotype was counted at least ten times. V is TRBV7-2 and J is TRBJ2-7; 9 bases are shared with TRBD1. J was trimmed by 3 bases and V by 7 bases; bases with no gene match: 7. The CDR3 length is 14 residues. From germline, CDR1 is SGHTA and CDR2 FQGNSA. The CDR3 nucleotides are TGTGCCAGCACGAAAACAGGGGGCGACTACGAGCAGTACTTC. Encoded protein: CASTKTGGDYEQYF.

This clonotype was found many times. This sequence joins TRBV7-9 and TRBJ2-7, with D unresolved. Trimming stripped 1 base from V and 5 bases from J, with 9 bases between. The CDR3 contains 13 residues. Germline V gene sequence: CDR1 SEHNR, CDR2 FQNEAQ (reference sequence). DNA for the CDR3: TGTGCCAGCAGCTTAGGTCAGTTCGACGAGCAGTACTTC. Amino acids: CASSLGQFDEQYF.

Only a few counts were recorded for this clonotype. The chain employs TRBV19 and TRBJ2-7, with 8 bases that match TRBD1. With 5 bases clipped from V and 2 bases from J, the junction kept 8 bases outside the gene matches. The CDR3 covers 15 residues. Germline V gene sequence: CDR1 LNHDA, CDR2 SQIVND (reference sequence). CDR3 residues: CASSPADRAPYEQYF. The CDR3 nucleotides read TGTGCCAGTAGTCCCGCGGACAGGGCGCCCTACGAGCAGTACTTC.

In its sample, this clonotype was seen once. The chain employs TRBV10-3 and TRBJ1-3; no clear D gene. The CDR3 consists of 13 residues. V dropped 6 bases and J dropped 4 bases, with 10 bases sitting between them. Germline CDR1 ENHRY, CDR2 SYGVKD. CDR3 bases: TGTGCCATCAGCCTCGGGCGGGGAAACACCATATATTTT. Residues: CAISLGRGNTIYF.

This clonotype was observed a handful of times. This chain uses TRBV7-9 with TRBJ1-4, with D unclear. The V end was cut by 0 bases, the J end by 0 bases, with 14 bases between. This CDR3 has 18 amino acids. CDR1 is SEHNR and CDR2 is FQNEAQ in the germline V gene (reference sequence). CDR3 sequence (DNA): TGTGCCAGCAGCTTAGCGAAGAACGGGATTGCAACTAATGAAAAACTGTTTTTT. Amino acids: CASSLAKNGIATNEKLFF.

This clonotype was detected a few times. The rearrangement links TRBV14 to TRBJ2-2; the D gene is possibly TRBD2 (5 bases). Germline V CDR1 and CDR2: SGHDN, FVKESK. The CDR3 sequence is 16 residues long. V was trimmed by 1 base and J by 4 bases, leaving 13 bases between them. CDR3 DNA: TGTGCCAGCAGCCAAGGTCTCCGGGGAGTCACCGGGGAGCTGTTTTTT. It yields the protein CASSQGLRGVTGELFF.

The chain links TRBV25-1 to TRBJ1-6; D gene ambiguous. The CDR3 has 16 amino acids. CDR1 is MGHDK, CDR2 SYGVNS, per germline. With 2 bases removed from V and 10 bases from J, the gap between germline ends came to 18 bases. CDR3 in amino acids: CASSEVQGRGGSPLHF. The CDR3 bases are TGTGCCAGCAGTGAAGTCCAAGGGCGGGGTGGCTCACCCCTCCACTTT.

The genes are TRBV20-1 and TRBJ1-1, with unresolved D. CDR3 size: 15 residues. Per germline, CDR1 DFQATT and CDR2 SNEGSKA (reference sequence). V was cut by 3 bases and J by 0 bases, with 14 bases left in between. The CDR3 nucleotides read TGCAGTGCTAGTCTTCTCCGTGGATTGAACACTGAAGCTTTCTTT. It encodes CSASLLRGLNTEAFF.

The chain uses TRBV7-2 and TRBJ1-3; TRBD1 matches at 8 bases. This CDR3 has 16 amino acids. Per the germline V gene, CDR1 is SGHTA and CDR2 is FQGNSA. Trimming removed 5 bases from V and 6 bases from J; junction bases left unmatched: 12. CDR3 residues: CASSKDRAPPKNTIYF. In DNA, the CDR3 is TGTGCCAGCAGCAAGGACAGGGCGCCACCAAAAAACACCATATATTTT.

This clonotype was counted a single time. A much more abundant neighbour one base away suggests this may be a read error. The chain combines TRBV9 with TRBJ2-7; D not resolved. The CDR3 extends over 14 amino acids. With 2 bases removed from V and 6 bases from J, the gap between germline ends came to 15 bases. Germline CDR1 is SGDLS and CDR2 is YYNGEE. CDR3: CASSVTGEALEQYF. The CDR3 nucleotides read TGTGCCAGCAGCGTCACGGGTGAGGCCCTCGAGCAGTACTTC.

This clonotype has only a few counts. V gene TRBV12-3 or TRBV12-4 combines with J gene TRBJ1-1, with 9 bases that match TRBD1. The ends lost 6 bases at V and 3 bases at J; junction bases unmatched: 5. The CDR3 loop spans 14 amino acids. The CDR3 nucleotides are TGTGCCAGCAGGGGACAGGGCTGGGACACTGAAGCTTTCTTT. Encoded protein: CASRGQGWDTEAFF.

With respect to this clonotype: The CDR3 does not close with the conserved phenylalanine or tryptophan, likely indicating a read error. This chain joins TRBV5-1 and TRBJ2-5, with a tentative D call TRBD2 (5 bases). Germline V lookup: CDR1 SGHRS, CDR2 YFSETQ. Trimming left V 0 bases short and J 5 bases short, with 11 bases between. CDR3 length: 14 residues. The CDR3 coding sequence is TGCGCCAGCAGCTTGGCCGAGGGATGGGAGACCCAGTACTGC. It translates to CASSLAEGWETQYC.

Only a few counts were recorded for this clonotype. This chain uses TRBV19 with TRBJ2-6, with 9 bases identical to TRBD1. This CDR3 has 17 residues. Germline V gene lookup returns CDR1 LNHDA and CDR2 SQIVND (reference sequence). Trimming cost V 7 bases and J 1 base; bases outside gene matches: 8. The CDR3 here is CASTKTGGVSGANVLTF. The CDR3 nucleotides read TGTGCCAGTACCAAGACAGGGGGTGTTTCTGGGGCCAACGTCCTGACTTTC.

J is TRBJ2-5 and V is TRBV7-9, with 9 bases aligning to TRBD1. The junction had 6 bases not matched to a gene; V was cut back by 8 bases and J by 5 bases. The germline V gene encodes CDR1 SEHNR and CDR2 FQNEAQ (reference sequence). The CDR3 is 13 amino acids. This CDR3 reads CASSQGAEETQYF. Written as DNA, the CDR3 is TGTGCCAGCTCACAGGGGGCGGAGGAGACCCAGTACTTC.

The chain has TRBV4-3 and TRBJ2-5; 8 nucleotides match TRBD2. Per the germline V gene, CDR1 is LGHNA and CDR2 is YSLEER. CDR3 length: 18 amino acids. V trimming: 3 bases; J trimming: 1 base; junction bases outside the gene matches: 13. The CDR3 reads CASSHPGELADTQETQYF. As DNA, the CDR3 is TGCGCCAGCAGCCATCCGGGTGAACTAGCGGACACCCAAGAGACCCAGTACTTC.

This clonotype was observed many times. The V and J genes are TRBV7-3 and TRBJ2-2; 14 bases map to TRBD2. The CDR3 spans 15 residues. The V and J ends lost 6 bases and 7 bases, in that order; junction bases with no gene match: 4. The germline V gene encodes CDR1 SGHTA and CDR2 FQGTGA. CDR3 sequence reads: CASSKGLAGGGELFF. The CDR3 DNA is TGTGCCAGCAGTAAAGGACTAGCGGGAGGCGGGGAGCTGTTTTTT.

This sequence joins TRBV7-9 and TRBJ1-4, with 7 bases fitting TRBD1. Germline V gives CDR1 SEHNR, CDR2 FQNEAQ (reference sequence). This CDR3 spans 16 amino acids. V lost 6 bases to trimming and J lost 4 bases; unmatched junction nucleotides: 11. For the CDR3, the DNA is TGTGCCAGCAGTGATAGTGCCGGGACAGTTAATGAAAAACTGTTTTTT. This translates into CASSDSAGTVNEKLFF.

This clonotype was counted once. V usage is TRBV11-2 and J usage is TRBJ2-7; a possible D gene is TRBD1 (5 bases). Trimming stripped 2 bases from V and 2 bases from J, with 10 bases between. The CDR3 is 14 residues long. Germline values: CDR1 SGHAT, CDR2 FQNNGV. The CDR3 spells CASSLTDSAYEQYF. CDR3 in DNA: TGTGCCAGCAGCTTAACAGACAGCGCCTACGAGCAGTACTTC.

This clonotype has more than one count but fewer than ten. Its ends do not fully match the called genes, so a read error is possible. V gene TRBV10-3 combines with J gene TRBJ2-2; 9 bases line up with TRBD2. CDR1 and CDR2 (germline): ENHRY, SYGVKD. CDR3 length: 16 amino acids. The CDR3 DNA reads TGTGCCAGCAGTTACTCCCTAGCGGGAACCCGAGGGGAGCTGTTTTTT. It encodes CASSYSLAGTRGELFF.

This chain connects TRBV10-3 to TRBJ1-6; weak D call: TRBD1 (6 bases). Per germline, CDR1 ENHRY and CDR2 SYGVKD. The V and J ends lost 10 bases and 6 bases respectively, with 13 bases between them. The CDR3 is 13 amino acids. CDR3 coding DNA: TGTGCCAGCCAGGGGCGGATTAATTCACCCCTCCACTTT. Translation: CASQGRINSPLHF.

This rearrangement joins TRBV2 to TRBJ1-1; the D is unclear. The CDR3 covers 15 residues. Germline V CDR1 and CDR2: SNHLY, FYNNEI. Between the trimmed V and J ends, which lost 0 bases and 0 bases, there was a span of 8 bases. The CDR3 coding sequence is TGTGCCAGCAGTGAAGCGCACGTTCTGAACACTGAAGCTTTCTTT. Translated, it gives CASSEAHVLNTEAFF. The whole variable domain, filled in from reference TRBV2 and TRBJ1-1, reads EPEVTQTPSHQVTQMGQEVILRCVPISNHLYFYWYRQILGQKVEFLVSFYNNEISEKSEIFDDQFSVERPDGSNFTLKIRSTKLEDSAMYFCASSEAHVLNTEAFFGQGTRLTVV.

This clonotype occurred a few times. This chain links TRBV5-1 with TRBJ2-5; 9 positions agree with TRBD1. CDR3 length: 15 residues. CDR1 and CDR2 from the germline V gene are SGHRS and YFSETQ. V trimming: 4 bases; J trimming: 5 bases; junction bases outside the gene matches: 9. CDR3 coding DNA: TGCGCCAGCAGCGAGGACAGGGGCTTGAGCGAGACCCAGTACTTC. Its translation is CASSEDRGLSETQYF.